The next 10 T cell receptor beta chains were all read from a single sample in a study of blood T cell repertoires in COVID-19. This table comes from immunoSEQ multiplex PCR, and its TCRdb copy is limited to in-frame clones, with some not included. The sample contains hundreds of thousands of clones, over 80% of which appear only once. Material: peripheral blood. These TCRs come from a woman aged 50 to 60 with active or convalescent COVID-19.

The V gene is TRBV28, the J gene TRBJ1-4; TRBD1 matches at 9 bases. V trimming: 5 bases; J trimming: 7 bases; junction bases outside the gene matches: 8. CDR3 size: 15 residues. Germline V CDR1 and CDR2: MDHEN, SYDVKM. The CDR3 DNA reads as TGTGCCAGCAGTATGACAGGGGGGAGGGGTGAAAAACTGTTTTTT. This codes for CASSMTGGRGEKLFF. The full variable domain, its missing parts supplied by reference TRBV28 and TRBJ1-4, is DVKVTQSSRYLVKRTGEKVFLECVQDMDHENMFWYRQDPGLGLRLIYFSYDVKMKEKGDIPEGYSVSREKKERFSLILESASTNQTSMYLCASSMTGGRGEKLFFGSGTQLSVL.

This chain joins TRBV2 and TRBJ2-1; TRBD2 matches 8 bases. CDR3 length: 15 residues. The trim removed 6 bases at V and 5 bases at J, leaving 9 bases unmatched. Germline CDR1 SNHLY, CDR2 FYNNEI. In DNA form, the CDR3 reads TGTGCCAGCAGCCTGGTTGAGCGGGAGAACAATGAGCAGTTCTTC. This encodes CASSLVERENNEQFF.

The genes are TRBV15 and TRBJ2-7; TRBD2 matches 9 bases. The germline gives CDR1 LNHNV, CDR2 YYDKDF (reference sequence). CDR3 length: 16 amino acids. Trimming at V came to 1 base and at J to 6 bases, leaving 10 bases not matched to a gene. DNA of the CDR3: TGTGCCACCAGCAGAGCTGCGGGAGGGTCTAATCGCGAGCAGTACTTC. Encoded protein: CATSRAAGGSNREQYF.

The chain joins TRBV5-1 to TRBJ1-1; D unclear. Germline CDR1 is SGHRS and CDR2 is YFSETQ. V was clipped by 2 bases and J by 2 bases, with 4 bases between them. This CDR3 comprises 12 residues. CDR3 protein: CASSFGNTEAFF. In DNA, the CDR3 is TGCGCCAGCAGCTTTGGCAACACTGAAGCTTTCTTT.

This clone appeared a few times. The chain links TRBV28 to TRBJ1-2; 9 positions agree with TRBD1. Germline loops: CDR1 MDHEN, CDR2 SYDVKM. J gave up 3 bases and V 4 bases, and 12 bases lay outside the gene matches. The CDR3 has 17 residues. CDR3 DNA: TGTGCCAGCAGTTCTCCAACCGGGACAGGGAACTACTATGGCTACACCTTC. It encodes CASSSPTGTGNYYGYTF.

This rearrangement joins TRBV20-1 to TRBJ2-7; D remains unclear. Germline lookup yields CDR1 DFQATT and CDR2 SNEGSKA (reference sequence). Trimming removed 3 bases from V and 2 bases from J, with 8 bases in between. CDR3 length equals 12 residues. DNA for the CDR3: TGCAGTGCTAGTGCGGTCCCCTACGAGCAGTACTTC. This gives the protein CSASAVPYEQYF.

This sequence joins TRBV15 and TRBJ1-1; 10 nucleotides agree with TRBD1. Germline lookup yields CDR1 LNHNV and CDR2 YYDKDF (reference sequence). This CDR3 has 15 amino acids. V trimming: 6 bases; J trimming: 5 bases; junction bases outside the gene matches: 9. CDR3 sequence reads: CATRKGDRGFTEAFF. CDR3 nucleotide sequence: TGTGCCACCAGGAAGGGGGACAGGGGATTTACTGAAGCTTTCTTT.

The chain employs TRBV16 and TRBJ1-6; D not resolved. Trimming stripped 4 bases from V and 0 bases from J, with 10 bases between. The CDR3 has 16 amino acids. Germline CDR1 is KGHSY and CDR2 is FQNENV. DNA for the CDR3: TGTGCCAGCAGCCGTCCAGCGGTCTCCTATAATTCACCCCTCCACTTT. This codes for CASSRPAVSYNSPLHF.

V gene TRBV27 combines with J gene TRBJ2-1; TRBD2 matches at 11 bases. V trimming: 5 bases; J trimming: 4 bases; junction bases outside the gene matches: 7. Germline-derived CDR1 and CDR2 are MNHEY and SMNVEV (reference sequence). The CDR3 is made up of 16 amino acids. The CDR3 loop is CASSSPLAGGYNEQFF. Written as DNA, the CDR3 is TGTGCCAGCAGTAGTCCCCTAGCGGGAGGTTACAATGAGCAGTTCTTC.

The chain recombines TRBV14 with TRBJ2-1, with TRBD2 identical over 14 bases. Germline lookup yields CDR1 SGHDN and CDR2 FVKESK. V lost 4 bases to trimming and J lost 12 bases; unmatched junction nucleotides: 8. The CDR3 sequence is 15 residues long. CDR3 nucleotide sequence: TGTGCCAGCAGCCCGGGACTAGCGGGAGTAGGGCGGCAGTTCTTC. Translating it yields CASSPGLAGVGRQFF.